The 10 T cell receptor beta chains below all came from one sample that was sequenced in a study of metastatic and nonmetastatic thyroid tumors. No treatment of any kind had been given to any patient before thyroid surgery. TCRdb re-clonotyped the PCR reads through MiXCR. The table has over 15,000 clones, approximately 20% seen once; the top ten hold 12%. The sequencing input was tumor tissue. These receptors came from a female donor with papillary thyroid cancer or a benign thyroid nodule (not recorded which). Some clones in this sample may be carry-over from other donors' samples.

This clone has more than one count but fewer than ten. The V gene is TRBV5-1, the J gene TRBJ1-2, with D perhaps TRBD1 (6 bases). V was trimmed by 0 bases and J by 0 bases, leaving 9 bases between them. CDR3 length equals 15 residues. Germline loops: CDR1 SGHRS, CDR2 YFSETQ. The CDR3 is CASSLVGQPNYGYTF. The CDR3, as DNA: TGCGCCAGCAGCTTGGTCGGACAGCCTAACTATGGCTACACCTTC.

This clone was detected only a few times. Given a much more abundant clone one base away, this may be a read error. The chain is built from TRBV9 and TRBJ1-2; perhaps TRBD1 as D (5 bases). Trimming pared 4 bases from V and 4 bases from J, leaving 8 bases between. Germline V gene lookup returns CDR1 SGDLS and CDR2 YYNGEE. The CDR3 has 12 amino acids. CDR3 DNA sequence: TGTGCCAGCAGCACGGGGACCTATGGCTACACCTTC. It encodes CASSTGTYGYTF.

This chain links TRBV20-1 with TRBJ2-7; the D is unclear. V dropped 2 bases and J dropped 1 base, with 9 bases sitting between them. This CDR3 has 13 residues. The germline V gene encodes CDR1 DFQATT and CDR2 SNEGSKA (reference sequence). The CDR3 region is CSARTGASYEQYF. The DNA for the CDR3 is TGCAGTGCTAGAACTGGCGCTTCCTACGAGCAGTACTTC.

This clone was counted once. The chain couples TRBV5-8 to TRBJ2-7, with 8 nucleotides matching TRBD1. CDR1 SGHTS and CDR2 YDEGEE come from the germline V gene. The CDR3 contains 14 residues. Trimming removed 1 base from V and 6 bases from J; junction bases left unmatched: 6. The CDR3 reads CASSLSGGAGEQYF. The CDR3 nucleotides are TGTGCCAGCAGCTTGTCAGGGGGCGCGGGCGAGCAGTACTTC.

The chain joins TRBV20-1 to TRBJ2-1, with 8 bases matching TRBD2. Per germline, CDR1 DFQATT and CDR2 SNEGSKA (reference sequence). V shed 5 bases, J shed 3 bases, and the junction held 9 bases outside the gene matches. The CDR3 extends over 15 amino acids. DNA of the CDR3: TGCAGTGCTCCTCCGGGACTAGAGGGCTACAATGAGCAGTTCTTC. This codes for CSAPPGLEGYNEQFF.

With respect to this clone: Being one base from a much bigger clone, this may be a read error. This same CDR3 is encoded by further DNA sequences in the sample. This chain uses TRBV19 with TRBJ2-3, with 10 bases lining up with TRBD2. J lost 4 bases, V lost 10 bases, and 14 bases had no gene match. The CDR3 runs to 16 residues. Germline lookup yields CDR1 LNHDA and CDR2 SQIVND (reference sequence). The CDR3 loop reads CATEPRLAGVSDTQYF. The CDR3 DNA is TGTGCCACAGAACCGAGGCTAGCGGGAGTCTCAGATACGCAGTATTTT.

The table lists this clone with many counts. This rearrangement joins TRBV24-1 to TRBJ2-3, with D perhaps TRBD1 or TRBD2 (5 bases each). CDR1 is KGHDR and CDR2 is SFDVKD in the germline V gene. There are 17 residues in the CDR3. V gave up 5 bases and J gave up 0 bases, with 17 bases separating them. The CDR3 coding sequence is TGTGCCACCAGTGGTCTCCCACCGGGACGGAGCACAGATACGCAGTATTTT. It specifies CATSGLPPGRSTDTQYF.

This clone was observed many times. The V gene is TRBV7-2, the J gene TRBJ2-3; D could derive from TRBD1 or TRBD2 (5 bases each). This CDR3 has 16 amino acids. V dropped 3 bases and J dropped 5 bases, with 18 bases sitting between them. Germline loops: CDR1 SGHTA, CDR2 FQGNSA. In DNA, the CDR3 is TGTGCCAGCAGCTTCCCCAAAACCGGGGCGAGAGATACGCAGTATTTT. The encoded protein is CASSFPKTGARDTQYF.

The sample holds a few counts of this clone. The chain employs TRBV7-8 and TRBJ1-2; unclear D gene. Germline values: CDR1 SGHVS, CDR2 FQNEAQ. The CDR3 contains 11 residues. Trimming pared 5 bases from V and 8 bases from J, leaving 9 bases between. The CDR3 coding sequence is TGTGCCAGCAGCCCAGTGGGGGGCTACACCTTC. This encodes CASSPVGGYTF.

The genes are TRBV7-9 and TRBJ1-6, with D unclear. CDR3 size: 13 residues. Germline CDR1 is SEHNR and CDR2 is FQNEAQ (reference sequence). Trimming pared 5 bases from V and 8 bases from J, leaving 10 bases between. Here the CDR3 DNA reads TGTGCCAGCAGCCAACTGGAGTATTCACCCCTCCACTTT. Protein product: CASSQLEYSPLHF.